This TCR beta chain was retrieved from a study of OX40 agonist ivuxolimab in advanced cancers. At the level of the whole study: Ivuxolimab was an agonistic, fully human IgG2 monoclonal antibody directed against OX40 (CD134), a costimulatory receptor. Intravenous ivuxolimab was administered to patients every 2 weeks at six dose levels: 0.01, 0.1, 0.3, 1.5, 3 and 10 mg/kg. Of the roughly 52 patients in dose escalation, 19 had hepatocellular carcinoma, some 15 had melanoma, 9 had renal cell carcinoma and 9 had head and neck cancer. In the dose-escalation cohort, 82.7% of patients were male, and the mean age was roughly 60 years, with a range of roughly 23 to 85. Patients were allowed to have had prior anti-PD-1, anti-PD-L1 or anti-CTLA-4 therapy, and 40% of the dose-escalation patients had been treated with checkpoint inhibitors. Partial responses occurred in three dose-escalation patients, of whom one had hepatocellular carcinoma and two had cutaneous melanoma. Peripheral TCRbeta sequencing was intended to test whether TCR sequence diversity was altered and clonal T-cell expansion was caused by ivuxolimab. The paper covers the monotherapy dose-escalation part of the phase I ivuxolimab trial, which included N ≈ 52 patients. General findings and caveats noted by the study authors: At doses of 0.1 to 3.0 mg/kg, clonal expansion of both CD4+ and CD8+ T cells in blood was seen between baseline and week 6. After ivuxolimab, expanded clones were on average more numerous among CD8+ T cells than among CD4+ T cells. Which antigens the clonally expanded peripheral T cells were specific for was not determined. Low levels of normalized T-cell clonal expansion were also shown by some nonresponding patients. Partial responders in the 0.1-3.0 mg/kg groups had among the lowest normalized peripheral clonal expansion, especially among CD8+ T cells.

Patients with a history of autoimmune disease or receiving systemic immunosuppression were excluded from the trial. Peripheral blood for TCR sequencing was drawn from every dose cohort at baseline, at cycle 4 day 1 and at cycle 7 day 1. The samples were drawn from a first-in-human, open-label, multicenter phase I dose-escalation trial of ivuxolimab. Adults with locally advanced or metastatic melanoma, renal cell, hepatocellular, or head and neck squamous cell carcinoma were enrolled in the trial. Before TCR sequencing, CD4+ T cells and CD8+ T cells from peripheral blood were sorted into separate populations. Genomic DNA was isolated from the sorted cells so that the TCRbeta CDR3 region could be sequenced. The immunoSEQ Assay was used to sequence the TCRbeta CDR3 regions. In its TCRdb copy, this immuneACCESS table keeps in-frame sequences only and misses some clones. Where compared with another copy, unresolved V genes explain less than half of these, and the others have no known cause. This sample comprises 90,000 to 95,000 clones, more than 75% of them detected only once. About 4.7% of the sample is taken by the ten largest.

The CDR3, from cysteine to phenylalanine, totals 15 residues. Only CDR3 DNA is held: 45 bases, read in frame from base 1. The germline V gene supplies CDR1 SGHNT and CDR2 YENEEA. A distance of 9 bases separates the germline ends of V and J, which lose 3 bases and 0 bases respectively. On this clone: What this receptor recognizes is not known. No base quality information exists; no much larger clone differs at one position.

The sample was CD4+ or CD8+ T cells sorted from blood, taken in a trial of the OX40 agonist ivuxolimab. This TCR was recovered from an adult with an advanced solid tumor such as melanoma, head and neck, liver or kidney cancer. The sequence links TRBV11-3 to TRBJ1-3; the D gene is perhaps TRBD1, from 5 matching bases. The nucleotides are TGTGCCAGCAGCTTCGACAGAAGCTCTGGAAACACCATATATTTT. The encoded protein is CASSFDRSSGNTIYF.